The present entry profiles one T cell receptor (beta chain) with its context. The V gene end was trimmed by 4 bases and the J gene end by 0 bases; junction bases not matched to a gene: 6. CDR1 is MNHEY and CDR2 is SVGAGI in the germline V gene. The CDR3 runs 16 residues. This sample stems from a study of blood T cell repertoires in COVID-19. Method: immunoSEQ multiplex PCR; TCRdb's copy keeps in-frame clones and lacks some. The sample includes about 220,000 clones, approximately 85% of them seen just once. Sequenced material: peripheral blood. The source is an older woman with COVID-19, enrolled during active disease. The genes are TRBV6-5 and TRBJ2-1, with 7 bases that match TRBD1. In DNA, the CDR3 is TGTGCCAGCAGTTCACAGGGGTCAAGCTCCTACAATGAGCAGTTCTTC. As protein: CASSSQGSSSYNEQFF.